These 21 T cell receptor beta chains share one sample of origin, sequenced in a study of T cells in Graves' hyperthyroidism and ophthalmopathy. The CDR3 regions of TCR beta were amplified from RNA transcripts. In the first-round RT-PCR of the TCR CDR3, the HTBI primer set was used. Via MiXCR, TCRdb re-called the multiplex PCR reads, giving one row per CDR3 protein. The table lists some 460,000 distinct CDR3 sequences, 15% to 19% of them singletons, with approximately 7.5% in the top ten. The sequenced material came from blood. The receptors were sampled from a young woman with Graves' hyperthyroidism.

This clonotype was detected ten times or more. The chain combines TRBV6-1 with TRBJ2-2; 9 nucleotides agree with TRBD2. The CDR3 covers 15 residues. CDR1 MNHNS and CDR2 SASEGT come from the germline V gene. V was clipped by 2 bases and J by 6 bases; unmatched bases: 4. The CDR3 DNA follows: TGTGCCAGCAGTGAAAGTAGCGGGGGTGCCGGGGAGCTGTTTTTT. Protein product: CASSESSGGAGELFF.

This clonotype was observed many times. The V and J genes are TRBV20-1 and TRBJ2-1; a possible D gene is TRBD2 (6 bases). Per germline, CDR1 DFQATT and CDR2 SNEGSKA (reference sequence). The CDR3 contains 14 residues. Trimming took 5 bases from V and 4 from J, leaving 15 bases between them. The CDR3 coding sequence is TGCAGTGCTGGAGTGAGGGAGGCATACAATGAGCAGTTCTTC. It specifies CSAGVREAYNEQFF.

As to this clonotype: The junction does not match germline at one end; this may be a read error. The chain employs TRBV7-2 and TRBJ1-3; 7 bases fit TRBD1. Looked up from germline, CDR1 is SGHTA and CDR2 is FQGNSA. CDR3 length: 13 amino acids. The CDR3, as DNA: TGTGCCACACGAGACAGGGAGAGGAACACCATACATTTT. This gives the protein CATRDRERNTIHF.

This clonotype was seen only a few times. Just one base apart from a much larger clone, this may be a read error. The chain is built from TRBV6-1 and TRBJ2-7; TRBD1 might be the D (6 bases). The germline V gene encodes CDR1 MNHNS and CDR2 SASEGT. The length of the CDR3 is 13 residues. The CDR3 is CASGEQGEVEQYF. The CDR3 DNA is TGTGCCAGCGGTGAACAGGGTGAAGTCGAGCAGTACTTC.

This clonotype was counted ten times or more. This chain uses TRBV12-5 with TRBJ2-3; D unresolved. The CDR3 sequence is 13 residues long. V was pared by 1 base and J by 6 bases, with 8 bases between. From germline, CDR1 is LGHNT and CDR2 FRNRAP. CDR3 coding DNA: TGTGCTAGTGGTTTGGAACCCCCGGATACGCAGTATTTT. This translates into CASGLEPPDTQYF.

The sample holds a few counts of this clonotype. The V call is TRBV6-1, the J call TRBJ1-6; D may be TRBD1 (6 bases). CDR1 MNHNS and CDR2 SASEGT come from the germline V gene. Trimming shortened V by 5 bases and J by 6 bases, and 14 bases separated the two germline ends. The CDR3 sequence is 15 residues long. CDR3: CASSPAGGVNSPLHF. The CDR3 region has the DNA TGTGCCAGCAGTCCTGCGGGGGGCGTTAATTCACCCCTCCACTTT.

The J gene is TRBJ1-3, the V gene TRBV30; perhaps TRBD1 as D (6 bases). CDR1 GTSNPN and CDR2 SVGIG come from the germline V gene (reference sequence). The V gene lost 4 bases and the J gene lost 0 bases, with 13 bases spanning the gap. The CDR3 covers 15 residues. CDR3 sequence (DNA): TGTGCCTGGATGGACAGACTGCACTCTGGAAACACCATATATTTT. Protein: CAWMDRLHSGNTIYF.

This clonotype has just a few counts. V is TRBV5-4 and J is TRBJ1-2, with D possibly TRBD1 on 6 matching bases. The length of the CDR3 is 14 residues. Per germline, CDR1 SGHNT and CDR2 YYREEE (reference sequence). V dropped 4 bases and J dropped 8 bases, with 18 bases sitting between them. The DNA of the CDR3 is TGTGCCAGCAGCAGCGCTTCGGGGGCAGGAGGCTACACCTTC. Translation gives CASSSASGAGGYTF.

This chain links TRBV6-4 with TRBJ1-1; tentative D call: TRBD1 (6 bases). Germline-derived CDR1 and CDR2 are MRHNA and SNTAGT. The length of the CDR3 is 13 residues. Between the trimmed V and J ends, which lost 7 bases and 4 bases, there was a span of 13 bases. The CDR3 reads CASNLQGRTEAFF. CDR3 bases: TGTGCCAGCAATCTACAGGGCCGCACTGAAGCTTTCTTT.

This clonotype was seen at least ten times. The chain combines TRBV11-2 with TRBJ1-5; D is unresolved. Germline loops: CDR1 SGHAT, CDR2 FQNNGV. This CDR3 has 13 residues. V lost 2 bases and J 5 bases, leaving 7 bases between the germline ends. The CDR3 region has the DNA TGTGCCAGCAGCTTAAGAGTAGATCAGCCCCAGCATTTT. This translates into CASSLRVDQPQHF.

This clonotype was counted only a few times. This chain uses TRBV3-1 with TRBJ2-7, with 11 positions matching TRBD2. J lost 3 bases, V lost 4 bases, and 8 bases had no gene match. Per germline, CDR1 LGHDT and CDR2 YNNKEL (reference sequence). The CDR3 covers 16 residues. The CDR3 loop is CASSPQTSGRYYEQYF. In nucleotides, the CDR3 is TGTGCCAGCAGCCCTCAAACTAGCGGGAGATACTACGAGCAGTACTTC.

This clonotype was picked up many times. The V call is TRBV20-1, the J call TRBJ2-3, with 11 bases identical to TRBD2. The CDR3 has 19 residues. Germline CDR1 is DFQATT and CDR2 is SNEGSKA (reference sequence). Losses at the gene ends were 1 base for V and 0 bases for J; bases not matched to a gene: 12. The CDR3 reads CSARGGTRTSGPSTDTQYF. The CDR3 DNA sequence: TGCAGTGCTAGAGGGGGGACAAGGACTAGCGGGCCTAGCACAGATACGCAGTATTTT.

The chain joins TRBV4-1 to TRBJ1-2; D is unclear. The CDR3 runs to 15 residues. Germline V gene lookup returns CDR1 MGHRA and CDR2 YSYEKL. Trimming pared 0 bases from V and 0 bases from J, leaving 8 bases between. CDR3 residues: CASSQDIGTNYGYTF. Written as DNA, the CDR3 is TGCGCCAGCAGCCAAGATATAGGGACTAACTATGGCTACACCTTC.

This clonotype was observed many times. This sequence joins TRBV12-3 or TRBV12-4 and TRBJ1-6; TRBD1 matches at 8 bases. With V trimmed by 5 bases and J by 5 bases, 8 bases remained unmatched. The CDR3 has 16 residues. Here the CDR3 DNA reads TGTGCCAGCAGTGGGGCGGACAGGGCTGATAATTCACCCCTCCACTTT. Protein product: CASSGADRADNSPLHF.

The gene calls are TRBV20-1 and TRBJ2-1, with D tentatively TRBD1 or TRBD2 (5 bases each). The V end lost 3 bases, the J end lost 7 bases, and 7 bases lay between the germline ends. CDR1 DFQATT and CDR2 SNEGSKA come from the germline V gene (reference sequence). The CDR3 runs 11 residues. This CDR3 reads CSARGVNEQFF. In DNA form, the CDR3 reads TGCAGTGCTAGGGGGGTAAATGAGCAGTTCTTC.

J is TRBJ2-2 and V is TRBV30, with 7 bases identical to TRBD1. V shed 2 bases and J 0 bases; nucleotides not matched to a gene: 3. Germline CDR1 reads GTSNPN; CDR2 reads SVGIG (reference sequence). This CDR3 region has 15 residues. The CDR3 bases are TGTGCCTGGAGTACAGGGGCGTCGAACACCGGGGAGCTGTTTTTT. Amino acid sequence: CAWSTGASNTGELFF.

This clonotype was seen a handful of times. The rearrangement links TRBV7-3 to TRBJ2-2; 8 positions match TRBD1. After removal of 4 bases from V and 2 bases from J, the junction contained 6 bases not matched to a gene. The CDR3 loop spans 16 amino acids. CDR1 and CDR2 (germline): SGHTA, FQGTGA. CDR3 coding DNA: TGTGCCAGCAGCTCTGGGACAGGACGAAACACCGGGGAGCTGTTTTTT. Translating it yields CASSSGTGRNTGELFF. Looking up the rest from reference TRBV7-3 and TRBJ2-2 gives the full variable domain: GAGVSQTPSNKVTEKGKYVELRCDPISGHTALYWYRQSLGQGPEFLIYFQGTGAADDSGLPNDRFFAVRPEGSVSTLKIQRTERGDSAVYLCASSSGTGRNTGELFFGEGSRLTVL.

The rearrangement uses TRBV10-3 and TRBJ1-6, with 10 bases aligning to TRBD1. Germline V gives CDR1 ENHRY, CDR2 SYGVKD. The CDR3 is made up of 16 amino acids. V was clipped by 6 bases and J by 7 bases; unmatched bases: 9. This chain's CDR3 is CAIRGQGRIQNSPLHF. CDR3 coding DNA: TGTGCCATCAGGGGACAGGGGAGAATTCAAAATTCACCCCTCCACTTT.

V usage is TRBV6-2 or TRBV6-3 and J usage is TRBJ1-5; 8 nucleotides line up with TRBD1. The ends lost 4 bases at V and 10 bases at J; junction bases unmatched: 6. This CDR3 is built from 13 residues. The germline V gene has CDR1 MNHEY and CDR2 SVGEGT. CDR3 sequence (DNA): TGTGCCAGCAGTTCTCGGACAGGGAGCCCCCAGCATTTT. It specifies CASSSRTGSPQHF.

This clonotype was recorded a few times. CDR3 bases: TGTGCCAGCAGTGAAGGGCGGGGGTCTACAATATATTTT. It is translated as CASSEGRGSTIYF. The V and J genes are TRBV6-1 and TRBJ1-3; possibly TRBD1 for D (5 bases). CDR1 and CDR2 (germline): MNHNS, SASEGT. The CDR3 covers 13 residues. Between the trimmed V and J ends, which lost 1 base and 13 bases, there was a span of 14 bases.

Concerning this clonotype: A junction end diverges from the germline sequence, so it may reflect a read error. The V and J genes are TRBV20-1 and TRBJ2-2; 9 bases are shared with TRBD2. The CDR3 spans 16 residues. CDR1 is DFQATT, CDR2 SNEGSKA, per germline (reference sequence). The CDR3 loop reads CSARDLAGMNTGELVF. The CDR3 nucleotides read TGCAGTGCTAGAGATCTAGCGGGGATGAACACCGGGGAGCTGGTTTTT.